The clone carrying this T cell receptor beta chain was seen a handful of times. V was shortened by 2 bases and J by 6 bases, with 17 bases between the two germline ends. Looked up from germline, CDR1 is MNHEY and CDR2 is SVGAGI. The CDR3 runs 16 residues. One entry per CDR3 protein results from TCRdb running MiXCR on the 5' RACE reads. Of 200,000 to 300,000 distinct CDR3 sequences in the sample, more than 20% were seen once. The source of the sample is a study of CD8 T cells in ankylosing spondylitis. The sample consisted of blood, either unsorted or a sorted T cell fraction (not recorded which). This sequence originates from a male donor with ankylosing spondylitis or in good health (not recorded which). The J gene is TRBJ2-1, the V gene TRBV6-5; D might be TRBD1 (6 bases). The CDR3 reads CASSYIKGERRNEQFF. The CDR3 DNA follows: TGTGCCAGCAGTTACATTAAGGGGGAGCGACGCAATGAGCAGTTCTTC.